Presented here are 31 T cell receptor beta chains from one specimen sequenced in a study of blood T cells in healthy people across ages. The second PCR ran roughly 7 to 12 cycles with a sample-barcoded 5' primer and J-beta primers. TCRdb independently ran MiXCR on the 5' RACE reads; one entry per CDR3 protein. The profile covers around 1,600,000 distinct CDR3 sequences, with roughly 43% appearing a single time and about 4% taken by the ten largest. The sample was blood. These receptors were obtained from a young woman in good health.

The V gene is TRBV20-1, the J gene TRBJ2-4; weak D call: TRBD2 (6 bases). The J call may be faulty, since TRBJ2-7 better matches the DNA end. The CDR3 is 11 amino acids. CDR1 and CDR2 from the germline V gene are DFQATT and SNEGSKA (reference sequence). In DNA, the CDR3 is TGCAGTGCTAACGGGGGATACGAGCAGTACTTC. It encodes CSANGGYEQYF.

V usage is TRBV25-1 and J usage is TRBJ2-1, with 8 bases matching TRBD1. CDR1 is MGHDK and CDR2 is SYGVNS in the germline V gene. This CDR3 has 15 residues. The J segment lost 6 bases and the V segment lost 3 bases, leaving 7 bases of the junction unmatched. The CDR3 nucleotides read TGTGCCAGCAGTGATCCCAGGGGGCGGGCCAATGAGCAGTTCTTC. This sequence encodes CASSDPRGRANEQFF.

This chain joins TRBV4-3 and TRBJ1-5; unclear D gene. V lost 2 bases and J lost 8, with 4 bases in between. The CDR3 loop spans 11 amino acids. Per germline, CDR1 LGHNA and CDR2 YSLEER. This CDR3 is CASSQPEPQHF. CDR3 coding DNA: TGCGCCAGCAGCCAACCGGAGCCCCAGCATTTT.

The sample holds a few counts of this clonotype. The rearrangement links TRBV7-8 to TRBJ1-5; D gene unclear. Deletions cut 8 bases from V and 4 bases from J, with 15 bases between. Germline CDR1 is SGHVS and CDR2 is FQNEAQ. This CDR3 contains 14 residues. CDR3 sequence (DNA): TGTGCCAGCGCAAGGGTAGGGAGGAATCAGCCCCAGCATTTT. Its protein is CASARVGRNQPQHF.

V and J are TRBV6-2 or TRBV6-3 and TRBJ2-4; D remains ambiguous. Germline loops: CDR1 MNHEY, CDR2 SVGEGT. This CDR3 is 15 amino acids long. V was pared by 2 bases and J by 1 base, with 9 bases between. CDR3 DNA: TGTGCCAGCAGTTACCAGGTGGCGGCCAAAAACATTCAGTACTTC. Encoded protein: CASSYQVAAKNIQYF.

The V gene is TRBV14, the J gene TRBJ2-1; D might be TRBD1 or TRBD2, each matching 5 bases. Trimming left V 3 bases short and J 11 bases short, with 14 bases between. This CDR3 spans 13 amino acids. Looked up from germline, CDR1 is SGHDN and CDR2 is FVKESK. The CDR3 spells CASSQMTGTQQFF. CDR3 sequence (DNA): TGTGCCAGCAGCCAGATGACCGGGACGCAGCAGTTCTTC.

V gene TRBV14 combines with J gene TRBJ2-7; D is uncertain. Germline V gives CDR1 SGHDN, CDR2 FVKESK. Trimming cost V 1 base and J 7 bases, with 17 bases left between them. The CDR3 covers 15 residues. In DNA, the CDR3 is TGTGCCAGCAGCCAAGGGTCCGTCAGCTACAATGAGCAGTACTTC. Its translation is CASSQGSVSYNEQYF.

The table lists this clonotype with a few counts. This chain links TRBV4-3 with TRBJ1-6; D is undetermined. The CDR3 sequence is 15 residues long. Trimming shortened V by 1 base and J by 5 bases, and 9 bases separated the two germline ends. Germline assignment: CDR1 LGHNA and CDR2 YSLEER. The CDR3 loop reads CASSQARQDNSPLHF. The CDR3 DNA sequence: TGCGCCAGCAGCCAAGCCCGCCAGGATAATTCACCCCTCCACTTT.

V and J are TRBV24-1 and TRBJ2-3; D gene uncertain. CDR3 length: 15 amino acids. In germline, CDR1 is KGHDR, CDR2 SFDVKD. Trimming pared 5 bases from V and 2 bases from J, leaving 13 bases between. Written as DNA, the CDR3 is TGTGCCACCAGTGGCGGACGGCGTGTCACAGATACGCAGTATTTT. This translates into CATSGGRRVTDTQYF.

This clonotype has only a few counts. This chain uses TRBV29-1 with TRBJ1-2; weak D call: TRBD1 (6 bases). Germline V gene sequence: CDR1 SQVTM, CDR2 ANQGSEA. Trimming took 6 bases from V and 7 from J, leaving 18 bases between them. This CDR3 is 13 amino acids long. This chain's CDR3 is CSVAPGQDIGYTF. The DNA for the CDR3 is TGCAGCGTAGCTCCGGGACAAGATATTGGCTACACCTTC.

This clonotype has a handful of counts. The chain links TRBV7-2 to TRBJ2-1; D is undetermined. The CDR3 totals 14 residues. Trimming stripped 0 bases from V and 7 bases from J, with 10 bases between. Germline assignment: CDR1 SGHTA and CDR2 FQGNSA. Written as DNA, the CDR3 is TGTGCCAGCAGCTTAGCGGCGACGGAGAATGAGCAGTTCTTC. Encoded protein: CASSLAATENEQFF.

The J gene is TRBJ2-3, the V gene TRBV4-2; the match to TRBD2 covers 8 bases. After removal of 1 base from V and 1 base from J, the junction contained 10 bases not matched to a gene. The germline V gene encodes CDR1 LGHNA and CDR2 YNFKEQ. The CDR3 length is 18 residues. As DNA, the CDR3 is TGTGCCAGCAGCCAAGGACTAATTCTGGGACTAGGCACAGATACGCAGTATTTT. It encodes CASSQGLILGLGTDTQYF.

The V call is TRBV12-3 or TRBV12-4, the J call TRBJ1-2; TRBD1 might be the D (5 bases). This CDR3 has 14 amino acids. V lost 3 bases, J lost 8 bases, and 16 bases lay in between. The CDR3 loop reads CASSFGGLRGGYTF. The CDR3 DNA sequence: TGTGCCAGCAGTTTTGGAGGGTTAAGGGGCGGCTACACCTTC.

This clonotype was picked up a small number of times. The V call is TRBV6-2 or TRBV6-3, the J call TRBJ2-1, with D possibly being TRBD1 (7 bases). This CDR3 spans 16 amino acids. Trimming pared 5 bases from V and 1 base from J, leaving 15 bases between. In germline, CDR1 is MNHEY, CDR2 SVGEGT. The CDR3 region has the DNA TGTGCCAGCAGTCCCCTGCGGGACAGTTCCTACAATGAGCAGTTCTTC. It specifies CASSPLRDSSYNEQFF.

This clonotype was counted between two and nine times. The chain couples TRBV24-1 to TRBJ2-3; a possible D gene is TRBD1 (6 bases). The CDR3 consists of 15 residues. V shed 4 bases and J shed 0 bases, with 10 bases lying between them. Per germline, CDR1 KGHDR and CDR2 SFDVKD. Written as DNA, the CDR3 is TGTGCCACCAGTGACCGGGACACGAGCACAGATACGCAGTATTTT. Translation gives CATSDRDTSTDTQYF.

CDR3 nucleotides: TGCGCCAGCAGCACACCGACAGGGGCAACCTACAATGAGCAGTTCTTC. This translates into CASSTPTGATYNEQFF. This rearrangement joins TRBV4-1 to TRBJ2-1; 8 positions match TRBD1. The CDR3 covers 16 residues. With 5 bases clipped from V and 2 bases from J, the junction kept 8 bases outside the gene matches. Germline V CDR1 and CDR2: MGHRA, YSYEKL.

This clonotype has a single count. The chain uses TRBV9 and TRBJ2-3; TRBD1 matches at 7 bases. V gave up 0 bases and J gave up 2 bases; unmatched junction bases: 6. CDR1 and CDR2 (germline): SGDLS, YYNGEE. The CDR3 has 16 amino acids. The CDR3, as DNA: TGTGCCAGCAGCGTAGGAGGGGGCCTTAACACAGATACGCAGTATTTT. Translated: CASSVGGGLNTDTQYF.

There are a few counts of this clonotype. The rearrangement joins TRBV7-2 to TRBJ2-1; D call uncertain. The CDR3 extends over 13 amino acids. The V gene lost 5 bases and the J gene lost 6 bases, with 11 bases spanning the gap. CDR1 is SGHTA and CDR2 is FQGNSA in the germline V gene. The CDR3 spells CASSVPSLNEQFF. The CDR3 region has the DNA TGTGCCAGCAGCGTCCCTAGTCTCAATGAGCAGTTCTTC.

CDR3 amino acids: CASSRRTYSNQPQHF. The CDR3 coding sequence is TGTGCCAGCAGCCGACGTACCTACAGCAATCAGCCCCAGCATTTT. V gene TRBV21-1 combines with J gene TRBJ1-5. TRBV21-1 is shown as a pseudogene. The CDR3 is 15 amino acids.

The chain is built from TRBV7-2 and TRBJ2-7; D is perhaps TRBD1 or TRBD2 (5 bases each). CDR3 length: 15 residues. The V gene's germline CDR1 is SGHTA and CDR2 FQGNSA. Trimming took 5 bases from V and 1 from J, leaving 15 bases between them. CDR3 loop: CASSPGWGISYEQYF. DNA of the CDR3: TGTGCCAGCAGCCCCGGGTGGGGGATTTCCTACGAGCAGTACTTC.

The V and J genes are TRBV20-1 and TRBJ2-7; 11 bases are shared with TRBD1. V was pared by 0 bases and J by 3 bases, with 4 bases of the junction left unmatched. The CDR3 is made up of 15 amino acids. Germline loops: CDR1 DFQATT, CDR2 SNEGSKA (reference sequence). CDR3 in DNA: TGCAGTGCTAGAGATGGGGACAGGGGGATCTACGAGCAGTACTTC. It codes for CSARDGDRGIYEQYF.

J is TRBJ2-1 and V is TRBV4-3, with D possibly matching TRBD2 (5 bases). The DNA end is a closer match to TRBJ2-7, so the J assignment may be wrong. This CDR3 spans 16 amino acids. Germline CDR1 reads LGHNA; CDR2 reads YSLEER. The CDR3 reads CASSLQWGSAYNEQYF. The CDR3 coding sequence is TGCGCCAGCAGCCTTCAATGGGGTAGCGCCTACAATGAGCAGTACTTC.

In its sample, this clonotype was seen once. The chain recombines TRBV7-2 with TRBJ2-4, with D unresolved. The DNA end lines up better with TRBJ2-7; the J call may be wrong. The CDR3 length is 12 residues. Germline CDR1 is SGHTA and CDR2 is FQGNSA. The CDR3 nucleotides read TGTGCCAGCGTAGGCACCTCTTACGAGCAGTACTTC. Amino acid sequence: CASVGTSYEQYF.

This chain uses TRBV2 with TRBJ2-5; the D call may be TRBD1 or TRBD2 (5 bases each). Trimming stripped 4 bases from V and 1 base from J, with 10 bases between. Germline lookup yields CDR1 SNHLY and CDR2 FYNNEI. The CDR3 extends over 14 amino acids. CDR3 DNA: TGTGCCAGCAGTGCGGGACCAGTCCAAGAGACCCAGTACTTC. It is translated as CASSAGPVQETQYF. The complete variable domain, with remaining parts taken from reference TRBV2 and TRBJ2-5, reads EPEVTQTPSHQVTQMGQEVILRCVPISNHLYFYWYRQILGQKVEFLVSFYNNEISEKSEIFDDQFSVERPDGSNFTLKIRSTKLEDSAMYFCASSAGPVQETQYFGPGTRLLVL.

The genes are TRBV12-3 or TRBV12-4 and TRBJ1-2; weak D call: TRBD1 (5 bases). CDR3 length equals 21 residues. Trimming cost V 7 bases and J 3 bases, with 36 bases left between them. The CDR3 sequence is CASNFGLRGVWGEGAHYGYTF. CDR3 DNA sequence: TGTGCCAGCAATTTTGGCCTCCGTGGTGTTTGGGGGGAGGGAGCCCACTATGGCTACACCTTC.

This clonotype has more than one count but fewer than ten. The chain couples TRBV2 to TRBJ2-1; no clear D gene. V dropped 7 bases and J dropped 10 bases, with 8 bases sitting between them. The CDR3 length is 10 residues. Germline V gene data show CDR1 as SNHLY and CDR2 as FYNNEI. The CDR3 is CASTRREQFF. CDR3 in DNA: TGTGCCAGCACACGTAGAGAGCAGTTCTTC.

V gene TRBV7-9 combines with J gene TRBJ2-7; no clear D. V shed 1 base and J shed 2 bases, with 6 bases lying between them. Germline V CDR1 and CDR2: SEHNR, FQNEAQ (reference sequence). The CDR3 totals 13 residues. The CDR3 loop is CASSLEDPYEQYF. CDR3 in DNA: TGTGCCAGCAGCTTAGAGGACCCCTACGAGCAGTACTTC.

This clonotype was seen once. The V gene is TRBV5-1, the J gene TRBJ2-1; 7 bases agree with TRBD1. The V gene end was trimmed by 8 bases and the J gene end by 2 bases; junction bases not matched to a gene: 10. Germline V gives CDR1 SGHRS, CDR2 YFSETQ. This CDR3 comprises 15 residues. The CDR3 bases are TGCGCCAGTATGAGAGGGGACAGCCCCTACAATGAGCAGTTCTTC. This gives the protein CASMRGDSPYNEQFF.

The J gene is TRBJ2-3, the V gene TRBV6-4; TRBD2 aligns across 11 bases. The CDR3 extends over 16 amino acids. Trimming at V came to 5 bases and at J to 3 bases, leaving 7 bases not matched to a gene. CDR1 and CDR2 (germline): MRHNA, SNTAGT. The CDR3 DNA sequence: TGTGCCAGCAGTTCCATAGCGGGAGGGCGGACAGATACGCAGTATTTT. Encoded protein: CASSSIAGGRTDTQYF.

This clonotype was observed many times. The genes are TRBV10-3 and TRBJ2-7; 8 nucleotides match TRBD1. V dropped 3 bases and J dropped 3; count of bases not matched to a gene: 4. The CDR3 covers 14 residues. In germline, CDR1 is ENHRY, CDR2 SYGVKD. CDR3 residues: CAISDRTGFYEQYF. For the CDR3, the DNA is TGTGCCATCAGTGACCGGACAGGGTTCTACGAGCAGTACTTC.

Here the CDR3 reads CASSFYRTNTDTQYF. CDR3 nucleotides: TGTGCCAGCAGCTTTTATCGGACAAACACAGATACGCAGTATTTT. The chain uses TRBV5-5 and TRBJ2-3; maybe TRBD1 (5 bases). This CDR3 contains 15 residues. The V end lost 2 bases, the J end lost 2 bases, and 12 bases lay between the germline ends. Germline-derived CDR1 and CDR2 are SGHKS and YYEKEE (reference sequence).